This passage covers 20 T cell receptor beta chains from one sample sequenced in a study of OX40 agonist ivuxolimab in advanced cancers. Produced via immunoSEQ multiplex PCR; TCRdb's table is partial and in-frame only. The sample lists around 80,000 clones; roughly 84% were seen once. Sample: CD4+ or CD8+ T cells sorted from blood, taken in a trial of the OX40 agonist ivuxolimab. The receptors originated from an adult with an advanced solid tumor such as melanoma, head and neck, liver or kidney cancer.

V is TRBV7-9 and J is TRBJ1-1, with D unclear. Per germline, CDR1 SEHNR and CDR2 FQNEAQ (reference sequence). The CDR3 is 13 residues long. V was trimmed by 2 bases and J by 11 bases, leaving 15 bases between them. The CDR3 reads CASSLYLGGEAFF. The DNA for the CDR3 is TGTGCCAGCAGCTTATATTTGGGCGGGGAGGCTTTCTTT.

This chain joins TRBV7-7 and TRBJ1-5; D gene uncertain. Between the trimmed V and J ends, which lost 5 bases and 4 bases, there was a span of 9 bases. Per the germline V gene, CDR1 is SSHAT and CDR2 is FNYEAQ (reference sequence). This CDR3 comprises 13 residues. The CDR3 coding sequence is TGTGCCAGCAGCAAGGGTGCAAATCAGCCCCAGCATTTT. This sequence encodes CASSKGANQPQHF.

Written as DNA, the CDR3 is TGCGCCAGCCCAGGGAGCGGGAGGGCCGTGGAATACAATGAGCAGTTCTTC. Translated, it gives CASPGSGRAVEYNEQFF. The rearrangement uses TRBV10-1 and TRBJ2-1, with 10 bases fitting TRBD2. This CDR3 spans 17 amino acids. Per the germline V gene, CDR1 is WNHNN and CDR2 is SYGVQD (reference sequence). The junction had 14 bases not matched to a gene; V was cut back by 8 bases and J by 4 bases.

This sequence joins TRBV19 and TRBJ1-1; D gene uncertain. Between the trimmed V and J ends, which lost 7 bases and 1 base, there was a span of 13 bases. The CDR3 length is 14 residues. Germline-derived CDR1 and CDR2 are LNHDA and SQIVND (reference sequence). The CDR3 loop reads CASTKRSGNTEAFF. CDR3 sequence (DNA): TGTGCCAGTACAAAAAGGTCAGGGAACACTGAAGCTTTCTTT.

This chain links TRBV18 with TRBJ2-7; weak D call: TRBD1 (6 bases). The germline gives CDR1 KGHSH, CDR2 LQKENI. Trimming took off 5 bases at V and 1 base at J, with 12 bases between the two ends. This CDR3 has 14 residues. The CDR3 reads CASSSRTESYEQYF. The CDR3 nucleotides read TGTGCCAGCTCATCTCGGACAGAATCCTACGAGCAGTACTTC. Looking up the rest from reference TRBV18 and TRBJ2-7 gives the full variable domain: NAGVMQNPRHLVRRRGQEARLRCSPMKGHSHVYWYRQLPEEGLKFMVYLQKENIIDESGMPKERFSAEFPKEGPSILRIQQVVRGDSAAYFCASSSRTESYEQYFGPGTRLTVT.

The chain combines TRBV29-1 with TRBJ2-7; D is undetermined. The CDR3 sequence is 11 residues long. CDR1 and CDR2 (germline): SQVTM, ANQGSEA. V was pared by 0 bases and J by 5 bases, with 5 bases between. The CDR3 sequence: CSVEEFDEQYF. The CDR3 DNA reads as TGCAGCGTTGAAGAGTTTGACGAGCAGTACTTC.

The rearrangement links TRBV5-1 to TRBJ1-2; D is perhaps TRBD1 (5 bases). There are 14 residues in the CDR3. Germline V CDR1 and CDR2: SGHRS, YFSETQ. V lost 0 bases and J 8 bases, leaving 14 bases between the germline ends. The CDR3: CASSLDRTLGGYTF. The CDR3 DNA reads TGCGCCAGCAGCTTGGACAGGACGTTAGGGGGCTACACCTTC.

The CDR3 here is CASSPGHLGQPQHF. Here the CDR3 DNA reads TGTGCCAGCAGCCCCGGACACCTGGGTCAGCCCCAGCATTTT. This sequence joins TRBV11-2 and TRBJ1-5; the D gene is possibly TRBD1 (5 bases). V lost 5 bases, J lost 6 bases, and 14 bases lay in between. This CDR3 has 14 residues. Germline lookup yields CDR1 SGHAT and CDR2 FQNNGV.

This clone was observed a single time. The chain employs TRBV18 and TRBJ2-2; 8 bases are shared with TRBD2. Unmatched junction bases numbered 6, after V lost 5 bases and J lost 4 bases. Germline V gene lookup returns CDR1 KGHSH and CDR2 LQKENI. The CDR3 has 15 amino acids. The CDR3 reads CASSWTSRSTGELFF. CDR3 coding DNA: TGTGCCAGCTCATGGACTAGCAGGAGCACCGGGGAGCTGTTTTTT.

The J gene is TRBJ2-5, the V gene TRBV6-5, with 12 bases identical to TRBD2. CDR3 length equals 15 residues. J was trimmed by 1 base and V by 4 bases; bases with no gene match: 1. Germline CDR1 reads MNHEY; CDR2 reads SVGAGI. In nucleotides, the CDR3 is TGTGCCAGCAGTTCGACTAGCGGGGGCCAAGAGACCCAGTACTTC. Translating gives CASSSTSGGQETQYF.

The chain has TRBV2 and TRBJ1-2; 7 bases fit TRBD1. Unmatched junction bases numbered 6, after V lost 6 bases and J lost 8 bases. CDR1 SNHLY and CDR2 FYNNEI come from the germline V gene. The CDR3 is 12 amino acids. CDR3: CASRIGGGGYTF. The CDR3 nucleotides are TGTGCCAGCAGGATAGGGGGCGGCGGCTACACCTTC.

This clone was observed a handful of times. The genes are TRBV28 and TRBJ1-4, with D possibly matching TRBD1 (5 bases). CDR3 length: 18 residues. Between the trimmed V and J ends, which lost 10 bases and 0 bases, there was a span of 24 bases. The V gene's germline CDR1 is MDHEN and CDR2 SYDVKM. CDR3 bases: TGTGCCACCACCACCCGGGACGGGACCTATGCAACTAATGAAAAACTGTTTTTT. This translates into CATTTRDGTYATNEKLFF.

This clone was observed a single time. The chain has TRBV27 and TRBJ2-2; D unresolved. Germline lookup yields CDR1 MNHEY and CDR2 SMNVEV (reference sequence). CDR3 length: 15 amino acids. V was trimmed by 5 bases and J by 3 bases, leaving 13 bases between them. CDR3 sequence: CASSRKGLDTGELFF. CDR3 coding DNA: TGTGCCAGCAGTCGCAAGGGATTGGACACCGGGGAGCTGTTTTTT.

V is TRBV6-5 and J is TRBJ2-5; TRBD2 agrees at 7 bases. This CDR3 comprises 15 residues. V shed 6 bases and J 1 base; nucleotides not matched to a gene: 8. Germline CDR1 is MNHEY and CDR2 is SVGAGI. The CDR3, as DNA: TGTGCCAGCAGAACAAGCGGGGAGCTCCAAGAGACCCAGTACTTC. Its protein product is CASRTSGELQETQYF.

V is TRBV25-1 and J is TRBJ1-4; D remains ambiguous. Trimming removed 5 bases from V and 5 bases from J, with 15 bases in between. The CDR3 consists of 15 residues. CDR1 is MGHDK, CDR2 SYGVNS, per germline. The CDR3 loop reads CASSRRQGRNEKLFF. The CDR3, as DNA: TGTGCCAGCAGTCGGAGACAAGGACGAAATGAAAAACTGTTTTTT. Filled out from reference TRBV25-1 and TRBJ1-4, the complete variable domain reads EADIYQTPRYLVIGTGKKITLECSQTMGHDKMYWYQQDPGMELHLIHYSYGVNSTEKGDLSSESTVSRIRTEHFPLTLESARPSHTSQYLCASSRRQGRNEKLFFGSGTQLSVL.

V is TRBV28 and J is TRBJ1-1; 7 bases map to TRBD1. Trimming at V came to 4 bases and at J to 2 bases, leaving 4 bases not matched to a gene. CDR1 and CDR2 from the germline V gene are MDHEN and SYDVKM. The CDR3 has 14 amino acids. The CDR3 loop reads CASSSGQPNTEAFF. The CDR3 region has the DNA TGTGCCAGCAGTTCGGGACAGCCCAACACTGAAGCTTTCTTT. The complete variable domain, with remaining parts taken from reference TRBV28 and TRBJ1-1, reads DVKVTQSSRYLVKRTGEKVFLECVQDMDHENMFWYRQDPGLGLRLIYFSYDVKMKEKGDIPEGYSVSREKKERFSLILESASTNQTSMYLCASSSGQPNTEAFFGQGTRLTVV.

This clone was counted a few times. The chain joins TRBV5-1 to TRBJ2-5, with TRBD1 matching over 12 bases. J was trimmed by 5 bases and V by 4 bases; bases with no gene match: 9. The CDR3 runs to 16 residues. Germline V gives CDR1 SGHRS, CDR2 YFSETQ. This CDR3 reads CASSRGTGGAEETQYF. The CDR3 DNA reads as TGCGCCAGCAGCCGGGGGACAGGGGGCGCCGAGGAGACCCAGTACTTC.

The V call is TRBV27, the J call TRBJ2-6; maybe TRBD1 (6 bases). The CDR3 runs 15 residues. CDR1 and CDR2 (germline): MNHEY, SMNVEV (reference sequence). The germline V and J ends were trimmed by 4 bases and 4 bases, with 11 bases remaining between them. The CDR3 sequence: CASSSDRLGANVLTF. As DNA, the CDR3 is TGTGCCAGCAGTTCCGACAGGCTGGGGGCCAACGTCCTGACTTTC.

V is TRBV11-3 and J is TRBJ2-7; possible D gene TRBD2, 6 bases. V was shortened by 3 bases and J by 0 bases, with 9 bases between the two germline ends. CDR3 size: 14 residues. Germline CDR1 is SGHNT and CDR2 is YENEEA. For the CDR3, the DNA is TGTGCCAGCAGCTTGGAGGGAGACTCCTACGAGCAGTACTTC. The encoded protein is CASSLEGDSYEQYF.

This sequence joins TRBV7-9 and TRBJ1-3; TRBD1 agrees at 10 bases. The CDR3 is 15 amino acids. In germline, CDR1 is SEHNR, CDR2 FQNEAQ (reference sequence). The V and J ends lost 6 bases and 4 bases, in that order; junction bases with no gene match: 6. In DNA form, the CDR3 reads TGTGCCAGCAGGCCCGGGACAGGGGACGGAAACACCATATATTTT. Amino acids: CASRPGTGDGNTIYF.